These T cell receptor beta chains were read from a single sample in a study of OX40 agonist ivuxolimab in advanced cancers. The repertoire was sequenced with immunoSEQ multiplex PCR; TCRdb's copy has only in-frame clones and lacks some. The data hold about 98,000 clones, with roughly nine tenths observed a single time. The sequences come from CD4+ or CD8+ T cells sorted from blood, collected in a trial of the OX40 agonist ivuxolimab. These receptors originate from an adult with an advanced solid tumor such as melanoma, head and neck, liver or kidney cancer. Each CDR3 is given with its conserved first and last residue. The D gene is left open where the match is weak. Size tells how often a clone was seen (once, few, many) or the class of an expanded clone, and some rows leave it out.

V gene	clone size	J gene	D gene	CDR3 protein	CDR3 DNA
TRBV5-1	-	TRBJ1-1	-	CASSLGGYEAFF	TGCGCCAGCAGCTTAGGGGGGTATGAAGCTTTCTTT
TRBV7-9	-	TRBJ2-3	-	CASSLAGLETDTQYF	TGTGCCAGCAGCTTAGCCGGGCTGGAAACAGATACGCAGTATTTT
TRBV6-5	-	TRBJ1-2	-	CASSYSRAGSYGYTF	TGTGCCAGCAGTTACTCAAGGGCAGGGAGCTATGGCTACACCTTC
TRBV7-3	-	TRBJ2-2	-	CASSLTWAGDTGELFF	TGTGCCAGCAGCTTAACGTGGGCAGGGGACACCGGGGAGCTGTTTTTT
TRBV5-4	-	TRBJ2-3	TRBD1	CASSRRDRGDDTQYF	TGTGCCAGCAGCCGACGGGACAGGGGAGATGATACGCAGTATTTT
TRBV27	-	TRBJ1-2	-	CASSFPPRSTLFRGYTF	TGTGCCAGCAGTTTCCCGCCTCGTTCTACTCTCTTTAGGGGCTACACCTTC
TRBV7-2	-	TRBJ1-1	-	CASSRFQENTEAFF	TGTGCCAGCAGCCGATTCCAGGAAAACACTGAAGCTTTCTTT
TRBV28	-	TRBJ1-2	TRBD1	CASSSPGTGGRDYGYTF	TGTGCCAGCAGTTCCCCCGGGACAGGGGGCAGGGACTATGGCTACACCTTC
TRBV7-6	-	TRBJ2-1	-	CASSVSGTYNEQFF	TGTGCCAGCAGCGTGAGCGGAACCTACAATGAGCAGTTCTTC
TRBV7-2	-	TRBJ2-5	TRBD2	CASSLVGVSGGETQYF	TGTGCCAGCAGCTTAGTAGGGGTCTCGGGAGGAGAGACCCAGTACTTC
TRBV4-1	-	TRBJ2-1	-	CASSLLRDSYNEQFF	TGCGCCAGCAGCCTCCTGAGGGATTCCTACAATGAGCAGTTCTTC
TRBV28	-	TRBJ2-2	TRBD1	CASIRTGYPGELFF	TGTGCCAGCATTAGGACAGGGTATCCCGGGGAGCTGTTTTTT
TRBV5-1	-	TRBJ2-6	TRBD1	CASSLGTGGSGANVLTF	TGCGCCAGCAGCTTAGGGACAGGGGGCTCTGGGGCCAACGTCCTGACTTTC
TRBV7-9	-	TRBJ1-1	-	CASSFTGGDTEAFF	TGTGCCAGCAGCTTTACAGGAGGGGACACTGAAGCTTTCTTT
TRBV6-5	-	TRBJ1-1	-	CASSYGMNTEAFF	TGTGCCAGCAGTTACGGAATGAACACTGAAGCTTTCTTT
TRBV19	once	TRBJ2-1	TRBD1	CASSMGRGWNEQFF	TGTGCCAGTAGTATGGGCAGGGGGTGGAATGAGCAGTTCTTC
TRBV7-2	-	TRBJ1-4	-	CASRDLSIEKLFF	TGTGCCAGCAGGGACCTCAGTATTGAAAAACTGTTTTTT
TRBV6-1	-	TRBJ1-5	-	CASSEGKQPYSNQPQHF	TGTGCCAGCAGTGAGGGAAAACAGCCTTATAGCAATCAGCCCCAGCATTTT
TRBV18	-	TRBJ1-1	-	CASSPGEDAEAFF	TGTGCCAGCTCACCAGGGGAAGACGCTGAAGCTTTCTTT
TRBV7-8	-	TRBJ2-5	-	CASSPTATGLKTQYF	TGTGCCAGCAGCCCGACCGCCACAGGCCTCAAGACCCAGTACTTC
TRBV4-1	-	TRBJ2-7	TRBD2	CASSQDAPGGRAISYEQYF	TGCGCCAGCAGCCAAGATGCCCCCGGCGGGAGGGCAATCTCCTACGAGCAGTACTTC
TRBV18	once	TRBJ1-2	-	CASSRGNEHGYTF	TGTGCCAGCTCACGTGGGAATGAGCATGGCTACACCTTC
TRBV5-4	-	TRBJ2-6	TRBD1	CASSQRLGTDNVLTF	TGTGCCAGCAGCCAGAGGTTGGGGACAGATAACGTCCTGACTTTC
TRBV6-5	once	TRBJ2-3	-	CAVRTTSATQYF	TGTGCCGTCCGGACTACTTCAGCTACGCAGTATTTT
TRBV18	once	TRBJ1-5	-	CASSPRRDNQPQHF	TGTGCCAGCTCACCACGAAGGGACAATCAGCCCCAGCATTTT
TRBV7-9	-	TRBJ1-2	TRBD1	CASSLDARGQGYTF	TGTGCCAGCAGCTTAGACGCCAGGGGGCAAGGCTACACCTTC
TRBV27	once	TRBJ2-5	-	CASKQGWGPGETQYF	TGTGCCAGCAAGCAAGGGTGGGGTCCAGGAGAGACCCAGTACTTC
TRBV11-2	-	TRBJ1-2	-	CASSLYRDNHTF	TGTGCCAGCAGCTTATACAGGGATAATCACACCTTC
TRBV28	few	TRBJ1-1	-	CASSFSGPFGAFF	TGTGCCAGCAGTTTCTCCGGACCCTTTGGAGCTTTCTTT
TRBV7-6	-	TRBJ1-6	-	CASSAQSSNSPLHF	TGTGCCAGCAGCGCTCAGAGTTCTAATTCACCCCTCCACTTT
TRBV25-1	-	TRBJ2-1	-	CASSETNRRGEQFF	TGTGCCAGCAGTGAAACTAACCGGAGGGGTGAGCAGTTCTTC
TRBV11-1	-	TRBJ2-5	-	CASSSRLSLETQYF	TGTGCCAGCAGCTCGAGGCTCTCCTTAGAGACCCAGTACTTC
TRBV5-1	-	TRBJ1-5	-	CASSLLGNSNQPQHF	TGCGCCAGCAGCCTCCTCGGGAATAGCAATCAGCCCCAGCATTTT